This T cell receptor (beta chain) was sequenced during a study of cytomegalovirus exposure and HLA in healthy donors. The CDR3 runs to 13 residues. The germline gives CDR1 SGHNT, CDR2 YYREEE (reference sequence). The junction had 8 bases not matched to a gene; V was cut back by 4 bases and J by 8 bases. 13 Jbeta primers and 60 Vbeta primers were used for the PCR. Clones were sequenced by immunoSEQ multiplex PCR, and TCRdb holds only the in-frame ones, with some missing. The table includes around 130,000 clones, over 60% detected once. The source material was PBMCs. This sequence originates from a woman between 35 and 50 years old in good health and CMV-seropositive. The rearrangement uses TRBV5-4 and TRBJ1-1; TRBD1 aligns across 7 bases. The DNA for the CDR3 is TGTGCCAGCAGCGCCCGACAGGGTCGGGAAGCTTTCTTT. Protein: CASSARQGREAFF.